These 18 T cell receptor beta chains were sequenced from one sample in a study of T cell responses to AZD1222 COVID-19 vaccine. The table came from immunoSEQ multiplex PCR; TCRdb's copy has only in-frame clones and leaves some out. The sample consists of about 42,000 clones, approximately 88% of them appearing once. This sample comprised peripheral blood, obtained 28 days after the second AZD1222 dose. These receptors came from an adult who received the AZD1222 COVID-19 vaccine.

The genes are TRBV6-5 and TRBJ1-1, with D perhaps matching TRBD1 (6 bases). Germline V gene lookup returns CDR1 MNHEY and CDR2 SVGAGI. Deletions cut 3 bases from V and 3 bases from J, with 8 bases between. CDR3 size: 13 residues. This CDR3 is CASSYGQYTEAFF. CDR3 nucleotide sequence: TGTGCCAGCAGTTATGGACAGTACACTGAAGCTTTCTTT.

A few counts support this clone. The V gene is TRBV19, the J gene TRBJ1-3; no reliable D call. In germline, CDR1 is LNHDA, CDR2 SQIVND (reference sequence). Trimming cost V 1 base and J 0 bases, with 7 bases left between them. The CDR3 has 15 residues. CDR3 coding DNA: TGTGCCAGTAGTATAGGGGATCTCTCTGGAAACACCATATATTTT. Protein: CASSIGDLSGNTIYF.

The rearrangement joins TRBV6-5 to TRBJ1-5; 9 bases fit TRBD1. The CDR3 is 13 residues long. Germline assignment: CDR1 MNHEY and CDR2 SVGAGI. The V and J ends lost 6 bases and 5 bases, in that order; junction bases with no gene match: 2. CDR3 nucleotides: TGTGCCAGCAGCAGGACAGGGGATCAGCCCCAGCATTTT. Protein product: CASSRTGDQPQHF.

The gene calls are TRBV24-1 and TRBJ1-5; TRBD1 matches at 8 bases. Germline lookup yields CDR1 KGHDR and CDR2 SFDVKD. The CDR3 extends over 19 amino acids. Trimming removed 9 bases from V and 0 bases from J; junction bases left unmatched: 18. The CDR3 DNA reads as TGTGCCACCGGGTCCCCGGGACAGGTCAACCCGGCTAGCAATCAGCCCCAGCATTTT. This sequence encodes CATGSPGQVNPASNQPQHF.

The V and J genes are TRBV5-1 and TRBJ2-5; a weak D match, TRBD1 (6 bases). Germline V CDR1 and CDR2: SGHRS, YFSETQ. This CDR3 contains 14 residues. V was cut by 2 bases and J by 2 bases, with 10 bases left in between. Written as DNA, the CDR3 is TGCGCCAGCAGCTTCCGGGACAAACAAGAGACCCAGTACTTC. It specifies CASSFRDKQETQYF. Full variable domain (rest looked up from reference TRBV5-1 and TRBJ2-5): KAGVTQTPRYLIKTRGQQVTLSCSPISGHRSVSWYQQTPGQGLQFLFEYFSETQRNKGNFPGRFSGRQFSNSRSEMNVSTLELGDSALYLCASSFRDKQETQYFGPGTRLLVL.

V and J are TRBV12-3 or TRBV12-4 and TRBJ2-3; tentative D call: TRBD2 (6 bases). V was trimmed by 7 bases and J by 5 bases, leaving 10 bases between them. The CDR3 loop spans 12 amino acids. The CDR3 nucleotides read TGTGCCAGCAAGCGGAGGGGAGATACGCAGTATTTT. It translates to CASKRRGDTQYF.

The rearrangement links TRBV30 to TRBJ1-4; D may be TRBD1 (5 bases). Germline V gene sequence: CDR1 GTSNPN, CDR2 SVGIG (reference sequence). This CDR3 spans 13 amino acids. The ends were cut back, 5 bases at V and 7 bases at J, with 14 bases in the middle. The CDR3, as DNA: TGTGCCTGGGGGGCCGGTTTGTTTGAAAAACTGTTTTTT. Its protein is CAWGAGLFEKLFF.

This clone was counted a single time. The gene calls are TRBV27 and TRBJ2-2; 8 nucleotides agree with TRBD1. This CDR3 is 16 amino acids long. J lost 1 base, V lost 5 bases, and 6 bases had no gene match. The germline CDR1 and CDR2 sequences are MNHEY and SMNVEV (reference sequence). DNA of the CDR3: TGTGCCAGCAGTCCCTACGGACAGGGGAACACCGGGGAGCTGTTTTTT. This codes for CASSPYGQGNTGELFF.

The genes are TRBV7-9 and TRBJ1-2; D gene unclear. The CDR3 consists of 12 residues. Per the germline V gene, CDR1 is SEHNR and CDR2 is FQNEAQ (reference sequence). V shed 1 base and J shed 4 bases, with 4 bases lying between them. CDR3 protein: CASSLEPYGYTF. DNA of the CDR3: TGTGCCAGCAGCTTAGAGCCCTATGGCTACACCTTC.

The rearrangement uses TRBV6-5 and TRBJ2-1, with 9 nucleotides matching TRBD1. The junction had 6 bases not matched to a gene; V was cut back by 7 bases and J by 2 bases. CDR1 MNHEY and CDR2 SVGAGI come from the germline V gene. The CDR3 contains 15 residues. The CDR3 sequence: CASTLTGGTYNEQFF. The CDR3 DNA reads as TGTGCCAGCACCCTGACAGGGGGTACCTACAATGAGCAGTTCTTC.

This rearrangement joins TRBV5-1 to TRBJ1-2; D unclear. The V gene's germline CDR1 is SGHRS and CDR2 YFSETQ. Trimming stripped 2 bases from V and 2 bases from J, with 10 bases between. This CDR3 comprises 14 residues. The DNA of the CDR3 is TGCGCCAGCAGCTTCGAGTTAGCCAACTATGGCTACACCTTC. As protein: CASSFELANYGYTF.

This clone was counted between two and nine times. This rearrangement joins TRBV13 to TRBJ2-3; D unclear. The V gene's germline CDR1 is PRHDT and CDR2 FYEKMQ (reference sequence). The CDR3 sequence is 12 residues long. The germline V and J ends were trimmed by 3 bases and 3 bases, with 4 bases remaining between them. CDR3 sequence (DNA): TGTGCCAGCAGCTTGAGAACAGATACGCAGTATTTT. Protein product: CASSLRTDTQYF. Combining the CDR3 with reference TRBV13 and TRBJ2-3 gives the whole variable domain AAGVIQSPRHLIKEKRETATLKCYPIPRHDTVYWYQQGPGQDPQFLISFYEKMQSDKGSIPDRFSAQQFSDYHSELNMSSLELGDSALYFCASSLRTDTQYFGPGTRLTVL.

V and J are TRBV2 and TRBJ2-3; TRBD2 matches 10 bases. With 8 bases clipped from V and 6 bases from J, the junction kept 11 bases outside the gene matches. The CDR3 is 15 amino acids. CDR1 and CDR2 from the germline V gene are SNHLY and FYNNEI. The CDR3 DNA reads TGTGCCAGCGCCGACGGGCTAGCGGGGGTGGATACGCAGTATTTT. Encoded protein: CASADGLAGVDTQYF.

This chain connects TRBV4-2 to TRBJ1-5, with a possible D match to TRBD1 (5 bases). The ends were cut back, 5 bases at V and 6 bases at J, with 17 bases in the middle. The CDR3 is made up of 15 amino acids. CDR1 is LGHNA and CDR2 is YNFKEQ in the germline V gene. The CDR3 sequence is CASSFDSSLPQPQHF. The CDR3 coding sequence is TGTGCCAGCAGCTTCGACAGCTCCCTCCCTCAGCCCCAGCATTTT.

V is TRBV7-3 and J is TRBJ1-1, with 11 bases aligning to TRBD1. Per germline, CDR1 SGHTA and CDR2 FQGTGA. The CDR3 spans 15 residues. The J segment lost 1 base and the V segment lost 4 bases, leaving 2 bases of the junction unmatched. The CDR3 DNA sequence: TGTGCCAGCAGCTCCGGACAGGGGGCGAACACTGAAGCTTTCTTT. This sequence encodes CASSSGQGANTEAFF.

The chain carries TRBV18 and TRBJ2-7, with 9 bases fitting TRBD2. Germline CDR1 and CDR2: KGHSH and LQKENI. V dropped 0 bases and J dropped 3; count of bases not matched to a gene: 6. The CDR3 extends over 16 amino acids. CDR3 sequence: CASSPPGGGANYEQYF. The CDR3 DNA sequence: TGTGCCAGCTCACCACCAGGCGGGGGGGCCAACTACGAGCAGTACTTC. The full variable domain, completed using reference TRBV18 and TRBJ2-7, is NAGVMQNPRHLVRRRGQEARLRCSPMKGHSHVYWYRQLPEEGLKFMVYLQKENIIDESGMPKERFSAEFPKEGPSILRIQQVVRGDSAAYFCASSPPGGGANYEQYFGPGTRLTVT.

This clone occurred a few times. The chain is built from TRBV29-1 and TRBJ2-7; D is possibly TRBD1 (6 bases). The germline gives CDR1 SQVTM, CDR2 ANQGSEA. CDR3 length: 14 amino acids. The V gene lost 4 bases and the J gene lost 6 bases, with 19 bases spanning the gap. The DNA for the CDR3 is TGCAGCGTTGCCAACGGACAGCTCATGGTCGAGCAGTACTTC. Translating gives CSVANGQLMVEQYF.

The chain combines TRBV5-6 with TRBJ2-6; unclear D gene. CDR3 length equals 18 residues. Trimming took 1 base from V and 3 from J, leaving 17 bases between them. Germline lookup yields CDR1 SGHDT and CDR2 YYEEEE. This CDR3 reads CASSLLSATLRGANVLTF. The CDR3, as DNA: TGTGCCAGCAGCTTGCTGTCAGCTACCCTACGTGGGGCCAACGTCCTGACTTTC.